This TCR beta chain emerged from a study of OX40 agonist ivuxolimab in advanced cancers. Background on the study: Aged roughly 23 to 80 with a mean of approximately 60 years, they were around 85% male. A partial response was reached by three patients: one with hepatocellular carcinoma and two with cutaneous melanoma. Eligibility rules accepted prior anti-PD-1, anti-PD-L1 or anti-CTLA-4 therapy, and 30% to 40% had some.

A single count supports this clone. Germline V lookup: CDR1 KGHSH, CDR2 LQKENI. V dropped 6 bases and J dropped 2 bases, with 20 bases sitting between them. The CDR3 consists of 16 residues. The method was immunoSEQ multiplex PCR; TCRdb's version includes in-frame clones alone and lacks a portion of them. The data show fewer than 25,000 clones, with about 83% seen just once and 35% to 45% held by the top ten. V is TRBV18 and J is TRBJ2-7; a possible D gene is TRBD1 (7 bases). This TCR derives from an adult with an advanced solid tumor such as melanoma, head and neck, liver or kidney cancer. The sequencing used CD4+ or CD8+ T cells sorted from blood, collected in a trial of the OX40 agonist ivuxolimab. In DNA form, the CDR3 reads TGTGCCAGCTCCCCCGGCGGAACAGGGGAGGCCTACGAGCAGTACTTC. This sequence encodes CASSPGGTGEAYEQYF.